This T cell receptor (beta chain) was documented in a study of technical replicates of blood from several donors. Some clones are missing from TCRdb's copy, which holds only in-frame ones; the method was immunoSEQ multiplex PCR. Found here are about 70,000 clones, roughly 92% of them singletons; the top ten hold around 0.44%. CDR1 and CDR2 from the germline V gene are LNHDA and SQIVND (reference sequence). The CDR3 covers 13 residues. J lost 3 bases, V lost 4 bases, and 3 bases had no gene match. The chain uses TRBV19 and TRBJ2-7, with 7 bases that match TRBD1. This receptor was taken from a human donor in good health. The sequencing sample was made of T cells isolated from PBMCs. CDR3 in amino acids: CASSTWTGYEQYF. The DNA for the CDR3 is TGTGCCAGTAGTACCTGGACAGGCTACGAGCAGTACTTC.